This section outlines one TCR beta chain sequence together with its context. Its antigen remains unknown. The investigators split CD4+ cells into a CD45RA+ naive subset and a CD45RA-negative memory subset. Germline CDR1 reads MNHNY; CDR2 reads SVGAGI (reference sequence). V shed 5 bases and J shed 2 bases, with 16 bases lying between them. CDR3 length: 16 amino acids. This sample is drawn from a study of shared clonotypes between healthy human individuals. Study findings and constraints: Naive CD4 clonotypes were shared across a few donors at approximately 5.3%. Relative to memory subsets, naive subsets generally showed larger estimated richness. Sequencing depth was expected to influence donor clonotype sharing.

TCRdb's copy holds only in-frame clones and misses some; the assay was immunoSEQ multiplex PCR. The data contain about 1.1 million clones, 78% of them singletons. The sample taken for sequencing was memory CD4+ T cells from PBMCs. Subset denoted: CD45RA-negative fraction. The sequence came from a man in his late teens or twenties in good health. Some clones in this sample may be carry-over from other donors' samples. This chain links TRBV6-6 with TRBJ1-3; D is perhaps TRBD1 (6 bases). Here the CDR3 reads CASSPRQQGTGNTIYF. The CDR3 DNA reads as TGTGCCAGCAGTCCACGACAACAGGGCACTGGAAACACCATATATTTT.